A single sample gave rise to the 28 T cell receptor beta chains below, sequenced in a study of CD8+ T cells in alopecia areata. cDNA serving as the sequencing template came from extracted, reverse transcribed RNA. Assay used: immunoSEQ multiplex PCR; TCRdb lists only in-frame clones, some missing. This repertoire shows over 200,000 clones, 50% to 60% found once; its top ten account for 0.45%. Sample: CD4+ T cells sorted from blood, taken at week 0. The origin of the receptors is a human donor with alopecia areata.

This chain uses TRBV7-9 with TRBJ2-1; perhaps D is TRBD1 or TRBD2 (5 bases each). V was pared by 5 bases and J by 0 bases, with 14 bases between. CDR1 and CDR2 (germline): SEHNR, FQNEAQ (reference sequence). This CDR3 has 16 amino acids. As DNA, the CDR3 is TGTGCCAGCAGCCCGGGGACCTACAGCTCCTACAATGAGCAGTTCTTC. Amino acid sequence: CASSPGTYSSYNEQFF. The variable domain in full, completed from reference TRBV7-9 and TRBJ2-1, reads DTGVSQNPRHKITKRGQNVTFRCDPISEHNRLYWYRQTLGQGPEFLTYFQNEAQLEKSRLLSDRFSAERPKGSFSTLEIQRTEQGDSAMYLCASSPGTYSSYNEQFFGPGTRLTVL.

This clone was counted a few times. This rearrangement joins TRBV2 to TRBJ1-1, with 8 bases matching TRBD1. CDR3 size: 15 residues. In germline, CDR1 is SNHLY, CDR2 FYNNEI. V trimming: 6 bases; J trimming: 2 bases; junction bases outside the gene matches: 8. CDR3 bases: TGTGCCAGCAGCGCCCAAGGGACAGGTAACACTGAAGCTTTCTTT. Translation gives CASSAQGTGNTEAFF.

Points on this clone: One junction end does not reproduce the germline sequence, and a read error may be involved. The chain couples TRBV29-1 to TRBJ2-3; 10 bases map to TRBD1. The CDR3 loop spans 10 amino acids. CDR1 and CDR2 (germline): SQVTM, ANQGSEA. The CDR3 region has the DNA TGCAGCGTTGACCGGGACAGGGGAGCCTTT. It yields the protein CSVDRDRGAF.

The chain recombines TRBV9 with TRBJ2-3; 9 positions match TRBD2. CDR1 SGDLS and CDR2 YYNGEE come from the germline V gene. V lost 0 bases to trimming and J lost 4 bases; unmatched junction nucleotides: 3. The CDR3 covers 15 residues. CDR3 loop: CASSVGGGGADTQYF. The CDR3 DNA is TGTGCCAGCAGCGTAGGAGGCGGGGGGGCAGATACGCAGTATTTT.

The chain links TRBV7-9 to TRBJ1-1; 8 bases are shared with TRBD1. The V segment lost 5 bases and the J segment 2 bases; nucleotides outside the gene matches: 4. Per germline, CDR1 SEHNR and CDR2 FQNEAQ (reference sequence). CDR3 length equals 14 residues. The CDR3: CASSPDRGNTEAFF. In nucleotides, the CDR3 is TGTGCCAGCAGCCCTGACAGGGGCAACACTGAAGCTTTCTTT. The full variable domain, in which reference TRBV7-9 and TRBJ1-1 provide the parts outside the CDR3, is DTGVSQNPRHKITKRGQNVTFRCDPISEHNRLYWYRQTLGQGPEFLTYFQNEAQLEKSRLLSDRFSAERPKGSFSTLEIQRTEQGDSAMYLCASSPDRGNTEAFFGQGTRLTVV.

This clone was counted only a few times. The chain is built from TRBV15 and TRBJ2-4; a possible D gene is TRBD1 (6 bases). The CDR3 loop spans 15 amino acids. Germline V gene sequence: CDR1 LNHNV, CDR2 YYDKDF (reference sequence). V was cut by 0 bases and J by 1 base, with 7 bases left in between. The CDR3 nucleotides read TGTGCCACCAGCAGAGATAGGGGGGCCAAAAACATTCAGTACTTC. It codes for CATSRDRGAKNIQYF.

The chain employs TRBV2 and TRBJ1-5; 10 bases map to TRBD1. This CDR3 is 14 amino acids long. Trimming at V came to 5 bases and at J to 7 bases, leaving 5 bases not matched to a gene. CDR1 is SNHLY, CDR2 FYNNEI, per germline. The CDR3 DNA reads as TGTGCCAGCAGTACGGACAGGGGGTACCAGCCCCAGCATTTT. The encoded protein is CASSTDRGYQPQHF. The variable domain in full, with the rest retrieved from reference TRBV2 and TRBJ1-5, is EPEVTQTPSHQVTQMGQEVILRCVPISNHLYFYWYRQILGQKVEFLVSFYNNEISEKSEIFDDQFSVERPDGSNFTLKIRSTKLEDSAMYFCASSTDRGYQPQHFGDGTRLSIL.

This rearrangement joins TRBV7-2 to TRBJ2-5; D ambiguous. CDR1 is SGHTA and CDR2 is FQGNSA in the germline V gene. The CDR3 sequence is 16 residues long. V was trimmed by 1 base and J by 7 bases, leaving 19 bases between them. The CDR3 DNA follows: TGTGCCAGCAGCTTAGTGGCTAGTGTGGCAAGAGGGACCCAGTACTTC. This translates into CASSLVASVARGTQYF.

V is TRBV2 and J is TRBJ2-7; D might be TRBD1 (6 bases). This CDR3 has 14 amino acids. The germline V and J ends were trimmed by 2 bases and 3 bases, with 11 bases remaining between them. The germline gives CDR1 SNHLY, CDR2 FYNNEI. CDR3: CASSETETGYEQYF. The CDR3 coding sequence is TGTGCCAGCAGTGAAACGGAGACAGGCTACGAGCAGTACTTC.

This chain links TRBV4-1 with TRBJ1-1; D unclear. The germline V and J ends were trimmed by 0 bases and 3 bases, with 17 bases remaining between them. CDR1 is MGHRA and CDR2 is YSYEKL in the germline V gene. The CDR3 sequence is 17 residues long. The CDR3 loop is CASSQDPSKVIHTEAFF. In DNA form, the CDR3 reads TGCGCCAGCAGCCAAGATCCCTCGAAGGTGATTCACACTGAAGCTTTCTTT.

This clone was detected a few times. The chain couples TRBV27 to TRBJ1-1; D is perhaps TRBD1 (5 bases). Trimming cost V 5 bases and J 0 bases, with 10 bases left between them. CDR1 and CDR2 (germline): MNHEY, SMNVEV (reference sequence). The CDR3 is 14 residues long. The CDR3 loop reads CASSRRGLNTEAFF. Written as DNA, the CDR3 is TGTGCCAGCAGTAGACGGGGCTTGAACACTGAAGCTTTCTTT.

This clone was seen a few times. The chain links TRBV6-6 to TRBJ1-4, with 7 bases matching TRBD1. CDR3 length: 14 residues. V lost 2 bases, J lost 5 bases, and 2 bases stayed unmatched. From germline, CDR1 is MNHNY and CDR2 SVGAGI (reference sequence). CDR3 nucleotides: TGTGCCAGCAGTTACCTGGGACAGAATGAAAAACTGTTTTTT. Its translation is CASSYLGQNEKLFF.

This chain connects TRBV6-6 to TRBJ2-7, with D uncertain. Trimming cost V 6 bases and J 5 bases, with 11 bases left between them. The CDR3 has 12 amino acids. Per germline, CDR1 MNHNY and CDR2 SVGAGI (reference sequence). The CDR3 DNA reads as TGTGCCAGCAGCCCCAGCTTCCACGAGCAGTACTTC. This encodes CASSPSFHEQYF.

In this sample, this clone turned up a few times. This sequence joins TRBV11-2 and TRBJ2-5; D remains ambiguous. The V and J ends lost 1 base and 10 bases respectively, with 10 bases between them. CDR1 and CDR2 from the germline V gene are SGHAT and FQNNGV. This CDR3 is built from 12 residues. The DNA for the CDR3 is TGTGCCAGCAGCTTAGTAGACTTTGGCCAGTACTTC. Translation gives CASSLVDFGQYF.

The sample holds one count of this clone. For the CDR3, the DNA is TGTGCCAGCAGTTCGGACAGGGGAAAATGGCCTGAAGCTTTCTTT. This gives the protein CASSSDRGKWPEAFF. The genes are TRBV6-5 and TRBJ1-1; 9 bases match TRBD1. Per germline, CDR1 MNHEY and CDR2 SVGAGI. V lost 4 bases and J lost 6; bases outside the gene matches: 9. This CDR3 is 15 amino acids long.

This rearrangement joins TRBV7-8 to TRBJ2-3, with TRBD2 matching over 8 bases. The CDR3 length is 15 residues. CDR1 is SGHVS, CDR2 FQNEAQ, per germline. J lost 2 bases, V lost 5 bases, and 6 bases had no gene match. The CDR3 loop reads CASSQTSVYTDTQYF. CDR3 bases: TGTGCCAGCAGCCAGACTAGCGTCTACACAGATACGCAGTATTTT.

This chain links TRBV7-3 with TRBJ2-6; D unresolved. V was shortened by 4 bases and J by 2 bases, with 9 bases between the two germline ends. Germline CDR1 SGHTA, CDR2 FQGTGA. The CDR3 has 15 residues. The CDR3: CASSSGPAGANVLTF. CDR3 nucleotide sequence: TGTGCCAGCAGCTCGGGCCCTGCTGGGGCCAACGTCCTGACTTTC.

The J gene is TRBJ1-2, the V gene TRBV29-1; 7 bases align to TRBD1. The germline V gene has CDR1 SQVTM and CDR2 ANQGSEA. CDR3 length: 13 amino acids. The ends lost 6 bases at V and 8 bases at J; junction bases unmatched: 12. DNA of the CDR3: TGCAGCGTGAGGGGGTCGACAGGGCCCGGCTACACCTTC. Encoded protein: CSVRGSTGPGYTF.

The V call is TRBV4-1, the J call TRBJ2-1; D is uncertain. Germline-derived CDR1 and CDR2 are MGHRA and YSYEKL. The V end lost 0 bases, the J end lost 2 bases, and 8 bases lay between the germline ends. The CDR3 spans 15 residues. As DNA, the CDR3 is TGCGCCAGCAGCCAAGACGCTCAAACCTACAATGAGCAGTTCTTC. Translating gives CASSQDAQTYNEQFF.

This chain links TRBV7-2 with TRBJ2-1; D perhaps matches TRBD1 (6 bases). CDR1 SGHTA and CDR2 FQGNSA come from the germline V gene. Trimming left V 2 bases short and J 3 bases short, with 17 bases between. CDR3 size: 17 residues. The CDR3 reads CASSLTGTPHYYNEQFF. In DNA, the CDR3 is TGTGCCAGCAGCTTAACCGGGACACCTCATTACTACAATGAGCAGTTCTTC.

This chain uses TRBV5-1 with TRBJ2-5; D may be TRBD1 or TRBD2 (6 bases each). This CDR3 region has 13 residues. The V gene lost 4 bases and the J gene lost 2 bases, with 9 bases spanning the gap. Per the germline V gene, CDR1 is SGHRS and CDR2 is YFSETQ. CDR3 bases: TGCGCCAGCAGCGGAGGGGGTCAAGAGACCCAGTACTTC. Protein product: CASSGGGQETQYF.

The V call is TRBV29-1, the J call TRBJ1-1; D possibly corresponds to TRBD1 (5 bases). Germline lookup yields CDR1 SQVTM and CDR2 ANQGSEA. Trimming pared 6 bases from V and 5 bases from J, leaving 19 bases between. This CDR3 contains 14 residues. The CDR3 here is CSVAQGAGPTEAFF. Here the CDR3 DNA reads TGCAGCGTCGCCCAAGGGGCAGGGCCAACTGAAGCTTTCTTT.

This clone was detected a few times. The chain is built from TRBV7-2 and TRBJ1-3; D not certain. The CDR3 extends over 15 amino acids. Germline V lookup: CDR1 SGHTA, CDR2 FQGNSA. V dropped 5 bases and J dropped 9 bases, with 20 bases sitting between them. The CDR3 DNA is TGTGCCAGCAGCCCGCGGCAGTCAACCGAAAGCACCATATATTTT. It translates to CASSPRQSTESTIYF.

This clone was seen ten or more times. The V and J genes are TRBV5-1 and TRBJ2-6, with D unresolved. This CDR3 is built from 16 residues. Per the germline V gene, CDR1 is SGHRS and CDR2 is YFSETQ. V lost 3 bases to trimming and J lost 1 base, with 11 bases between them. Written as DNA, the CDR3 is TGCGCCAGCAGCTCTGCGCAGAATTCTGGGGCCAACGTCCTGACTTTC. Translating it yields CASSSAQNSGANVLTF. The complete variable domain, with remaining parts taken from reference TRBV5-1 and TRBJ2-6, reads KAGVTQTPRYLIKTRGQQVTLSCSPISGHRSVSWYQQTPGQGLQFLFEYFSETQRNKGNFPGRFSGRQFSNSRSEMNVSTLELGDSALYLCASSSAQNSGANVLTFGAGSRLTVL.

The chain recombines TRBV7-2 with TRBJ2-1, with D possibly matching TRBD2 (7 bases). Trimming left V 8 bases short and J 7 bases short, with 18 bases between. This CDR3 has 14 residues. Germline V gene data show CDR1 as SGHTA and CDR2 as FQGNSA. The CDR3 here is CASARWGGLNEQFF. For the CDR3, the DNA is TGTGCCAGCGCACGCTGGGGGGGCCTTAATGAGCAGTTCTTC. Variable domain in full (rest from reference TRBV7-2 and TRBJ2-1): GAGVSQSPSNKVTEKGKDVELRCDPISGHTALYWYRQSLGQGLEFLIYFQGNSAPDKSGLPSDRFSAERTGGSVSTLTIQRTQQEDSAVYLCASARWGGLNEQFFGPGTRLTVL.

This chain connects TRBV2 to TRBJ2-1; tentative D call: TRBD1 (6 bases). Germline values: CDR1 SNHLY, CDR2 FYNNEI. This CDR3 spans 15 amino acids. The ends were cut back, 3 bases at V and 5 bases at J, with 14 bases in the middle. The CDR3 nucleotides are TGTGCCAGCAGTGACTGGGGGCCATACGACAATGAGCAGTTCTTC. Its protein product is CASSDWGPYDNEQFF.

The J gene is TRBJ1-1, the V gene TRBV2; D is possibly TRBD1 (6 bases). Trimming left V 8 bases short and J 0 bases short, with 13 bases between. CDR1 SNHLY and CDR2 FYNNEI come from the germline V gene. CDR3 size: 14 residues. In nucleotides, the CDR3 is TGTGCCAGCTTGGGTGACAGGCTGAACACTGAAGCTTTCTTT. Protein: CASLGDRLNTEAFF. Full variable domain (outside the CDR3, taken from reference TRBV2 and TRBJ1-1): EPEVTQTPSHQVTQMGQEVILRCVPISNHLYFYWYRQILGQKVEFLVSFYNNEISEKSEIFDDQFSVERPDGSNFTLKIRSTKLEDSAMYFCASLGDRLNTEAFFGQGTRLTVV.

The chain couples TRBV6-5 to TRBJ2-1, with 8 nucleotides matching TRBD2. The CDR3 is made up of 16 amino acids. Per the germline V gene, CDR1 is MNHEY and CDR2 is SVGAGI. Trimming cost V 2 bases and J 8 bases; bases outside gene matches: 11. The DNA of the CDR3 is TGTGCCAGCAGTTACGAGCGCGGGAGGCCCTGGTATGAGCAGTTCTTC. This codes for CASSYERGRPWYEQFF.